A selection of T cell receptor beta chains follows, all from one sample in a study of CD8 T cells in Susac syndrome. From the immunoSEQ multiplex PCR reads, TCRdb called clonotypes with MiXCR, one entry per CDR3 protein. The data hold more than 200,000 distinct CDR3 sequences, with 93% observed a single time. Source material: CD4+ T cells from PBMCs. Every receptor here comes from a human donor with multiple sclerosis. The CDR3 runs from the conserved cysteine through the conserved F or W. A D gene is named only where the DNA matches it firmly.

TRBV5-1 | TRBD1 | CASSLRFPGTGDNYGYTF
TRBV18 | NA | CASSTGMNTEAFF
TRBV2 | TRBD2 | CASRRGSYEQYF
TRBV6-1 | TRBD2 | CAGASGSSYEQYF
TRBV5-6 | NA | CASSLVVGPLSSYNEQFF
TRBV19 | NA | CASTRAAGNTIYF
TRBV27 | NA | CASSLRETTPTYEQYF
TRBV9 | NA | CASSVGWTEPYEQYF
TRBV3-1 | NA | CASSRGANEKLFF
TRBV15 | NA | CATSRDWADTQYF
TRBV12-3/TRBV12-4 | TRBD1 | CASSPIRQGEAFF
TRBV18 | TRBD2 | CASSPAGGPPSTDTQYF
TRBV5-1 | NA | CASSLGPVTGELFF
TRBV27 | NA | CASSPLASSNYGYTF
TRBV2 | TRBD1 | CASSDPDRVRHEQYF
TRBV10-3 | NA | CAIRGTVSGDTQYF
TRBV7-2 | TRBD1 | CASSLAGPGTGSGYTF
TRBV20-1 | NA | CSARSKWGANYGYTF
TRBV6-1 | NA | CASGVQGADTQYF
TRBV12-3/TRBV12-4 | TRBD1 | CASSRQGTYEQYF
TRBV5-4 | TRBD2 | CASSGTSGGNEQFF
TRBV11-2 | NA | CASSATGSEQFF
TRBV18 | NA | CASSHRMGTGELFF
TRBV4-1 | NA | CASSQADGNSPLHF
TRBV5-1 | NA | CASSLQGNGELFF
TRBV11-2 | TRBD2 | CASSLGVVGLAPKQFF
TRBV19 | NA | CASTPLGSSGYTF
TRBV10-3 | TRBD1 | CAISESTGQGEAFF
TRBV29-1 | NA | CSVGPPGTQYF
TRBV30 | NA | CAWSAGNKDYGYTF
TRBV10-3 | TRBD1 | CAISRDSYEQYF
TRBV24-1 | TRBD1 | CATNDPRGPSYNEQFF
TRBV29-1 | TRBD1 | CSVGQDSYNEQFF
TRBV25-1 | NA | CASRALGQITGELFF
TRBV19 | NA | CASSKIDVTYEQYF
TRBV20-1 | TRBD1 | CSARDRTGEGPLHF
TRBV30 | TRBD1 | CAWSARGQAGQYF
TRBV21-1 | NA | CASNEPGLRTDTQYF
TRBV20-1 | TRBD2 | CSARDRLAGGTDTQYF